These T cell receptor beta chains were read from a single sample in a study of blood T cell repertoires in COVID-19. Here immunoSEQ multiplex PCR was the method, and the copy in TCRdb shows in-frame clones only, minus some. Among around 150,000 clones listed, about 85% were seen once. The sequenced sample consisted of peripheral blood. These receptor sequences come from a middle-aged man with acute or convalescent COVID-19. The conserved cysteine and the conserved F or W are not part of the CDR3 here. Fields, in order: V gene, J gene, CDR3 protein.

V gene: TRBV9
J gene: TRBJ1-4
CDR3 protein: ASSPAGNEKLF

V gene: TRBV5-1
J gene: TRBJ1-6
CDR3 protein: ASYTGTGENSPLH

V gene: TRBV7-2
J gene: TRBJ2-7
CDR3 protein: ASSLATGLSYEQY

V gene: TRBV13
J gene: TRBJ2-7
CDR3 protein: ASSLRQGSSYEQY

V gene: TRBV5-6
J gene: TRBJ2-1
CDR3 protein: ASTSATRPQMDNEQF

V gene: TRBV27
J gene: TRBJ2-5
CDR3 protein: ASSLSGGQVETQY

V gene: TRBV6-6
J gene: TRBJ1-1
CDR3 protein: ASSTITGGEAF

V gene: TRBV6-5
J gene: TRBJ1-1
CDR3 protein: ASRIRQGLNTEAF

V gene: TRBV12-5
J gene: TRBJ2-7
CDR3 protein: ASGFGGANEQY

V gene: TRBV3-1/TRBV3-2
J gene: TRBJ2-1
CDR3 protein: ASSQSGGRANEQF

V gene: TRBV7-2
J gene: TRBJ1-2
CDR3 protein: ASTDTTAFNYGYT

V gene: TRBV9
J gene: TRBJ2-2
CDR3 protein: ASSVAGRSTGELF

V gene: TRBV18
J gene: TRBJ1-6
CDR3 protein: ASSPAAGGNSPLH

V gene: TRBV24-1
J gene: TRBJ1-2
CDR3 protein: AIQDSYLYGYT

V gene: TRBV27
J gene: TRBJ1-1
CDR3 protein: ASSAERAGGHTEAF

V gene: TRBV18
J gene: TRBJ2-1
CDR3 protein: ASSYNRAPNEQF

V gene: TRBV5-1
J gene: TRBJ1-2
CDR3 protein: ASSQDTYNYGYT

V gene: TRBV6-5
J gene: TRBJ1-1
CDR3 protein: ASLDRGITEAF

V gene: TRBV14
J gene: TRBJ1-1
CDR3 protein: ASSQSGRAEAF

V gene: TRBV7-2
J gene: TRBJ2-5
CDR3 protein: ASSPRTGETQY

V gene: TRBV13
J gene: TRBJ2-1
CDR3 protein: ASSFAGSSYNEQF

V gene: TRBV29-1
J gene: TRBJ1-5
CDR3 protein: SGPGQGAESNQPQH

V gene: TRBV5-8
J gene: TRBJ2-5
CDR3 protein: ASSLAGGPQETQY

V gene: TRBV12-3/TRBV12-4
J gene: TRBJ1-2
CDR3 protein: ASSHGQGYGYT

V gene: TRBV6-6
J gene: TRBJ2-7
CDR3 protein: ASRYGTTYEQY

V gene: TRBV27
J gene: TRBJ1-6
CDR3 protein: ASSTEQGDFFSPLH

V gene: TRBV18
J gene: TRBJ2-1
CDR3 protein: ASSPGGKGNEQF

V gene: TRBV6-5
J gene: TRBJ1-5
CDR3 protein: ATSPDRANQPQH

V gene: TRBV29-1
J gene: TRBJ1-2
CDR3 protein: SVVGGANSNYGYT

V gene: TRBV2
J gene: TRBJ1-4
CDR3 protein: ASRGAGLEKLF

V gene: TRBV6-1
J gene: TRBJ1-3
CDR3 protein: ASSLGTAGNTIY